This entry concerns a single T cell receptor (beta chain). Its antigen is undetermined. Sequenced by immunoSEQ multiplex PCR; TCRdb stores in-frame clones only, minus some. The profile shows nearly 100,000 clones, around nine tenths of them singletons. This sample stems from a study of graft-versus-host responses after intestinal transplantation. Study-level results: The presence of high graft-versus-host to host-versus-graft clonal ratios in allografts characterized patients with graft-donor T cell macrochimerism. Among recipient marrow samples, GvH clones were found; some appeared first in ileum or blood.

V lost 2 bases, J lost 2 bases, and 10 bases lay in between. This CDR3 region has 14 residues. The germline V gene has CDR1 MNHNY and CDR2 SVGAGI (reference sequence). Sequences were derived from PBMCs, sampled roughly 450 days after intestinal transplant. This TCR derives from a human patient who received an intestinal transplant, so some T cells may come from the graft donor. The chain is built from TRBV6-6 and TRBJ2-7; perhaps TRBD1 as D (6 bases). CDR3 protein: CASSYGGSPYEQYF. For the CDR3, the DNA is TGTGCCAGCAGTTACGGGGGCAGCCCCTACGAGCAGTACTTC.